This TCR beta chain is from a study of post-analysis software for immune sequencing data. Findings and caveats of the study: Roughly 5 TRBV segments, TRBV5-6, TRBV5-1 and TRBV20-1 among them, were found more frequent in patients than controls.

Germline values: CDR1 LGHNA, CDR2 YNFKEQ. The CDR3 covers 17 residues. V gave up 0 bases and J gave up 1 base, with 14 bases separating them. A word on this clonotype: The antigen remains unidentified.

Researchers reported that TCR beta cDNA libraries carried unique molecular identifiers. TCRdb re-called the PCR reads with MiXCR, one entry per CDR3 protein. In the table there are a few hundred thousand distinct CDR3 sequences, around 40% of which are singletons. Sample: blood. This chain joins TRBV4-2 and TRBJ2-3, with D tentatively TRBD2 (6 bases). The TCR was taken from a girl aged 5-17 years with multiple sclerosis. CDR3 sequence: CASSQEGSGEGTDTQYF. The CDR3 region has the DNA TGTGCCAGCAGCCAAGAAGGGTCGGGAGAAGGCACAGATACGCAGTATTTT.